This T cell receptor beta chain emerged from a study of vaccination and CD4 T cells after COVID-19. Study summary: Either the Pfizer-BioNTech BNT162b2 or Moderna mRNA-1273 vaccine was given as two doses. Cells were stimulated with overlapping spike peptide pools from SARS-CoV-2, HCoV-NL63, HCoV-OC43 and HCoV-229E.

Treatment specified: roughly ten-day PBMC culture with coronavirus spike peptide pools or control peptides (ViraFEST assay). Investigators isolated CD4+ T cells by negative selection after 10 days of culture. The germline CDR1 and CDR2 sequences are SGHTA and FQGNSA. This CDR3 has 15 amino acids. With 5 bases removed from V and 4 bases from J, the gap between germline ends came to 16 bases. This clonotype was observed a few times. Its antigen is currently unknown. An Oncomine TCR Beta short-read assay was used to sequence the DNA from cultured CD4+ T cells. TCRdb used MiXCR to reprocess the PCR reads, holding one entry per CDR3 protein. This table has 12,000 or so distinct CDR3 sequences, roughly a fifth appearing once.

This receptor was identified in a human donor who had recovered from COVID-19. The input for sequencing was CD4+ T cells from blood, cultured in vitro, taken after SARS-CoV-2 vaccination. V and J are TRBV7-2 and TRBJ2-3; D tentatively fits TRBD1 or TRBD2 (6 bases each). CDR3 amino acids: CASSRLWGASDTQYF. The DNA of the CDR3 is TGTGCCAGCAGCCGATTATGGGGGGCATCAGATACGCAGTATTTT.